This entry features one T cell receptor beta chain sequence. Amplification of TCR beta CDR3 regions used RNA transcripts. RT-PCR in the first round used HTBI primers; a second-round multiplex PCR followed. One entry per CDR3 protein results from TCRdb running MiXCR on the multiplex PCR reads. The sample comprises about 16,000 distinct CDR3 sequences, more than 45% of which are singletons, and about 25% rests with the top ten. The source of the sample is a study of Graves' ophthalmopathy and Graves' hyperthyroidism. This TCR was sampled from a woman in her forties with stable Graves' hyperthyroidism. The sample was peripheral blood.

CDR3 residues: CASSSDTGRTEAFF. The CDR3 nucleotides are TGCGCCAGCAGCTCGGACACAGGGAGGACTGAAGCTTTCTTT. J is TRBJ1-1 and V is TRBV5-1; tentative D call: TRBD1 (6 bases). CDR3 length equals 14 residues. The germline V and J ends were trimmed by 3 bases and 5 bases, with 14 bases remaining between them. The V gene's germline CDR1 is SGHRS and CDR2 YFSETQ.